This T cell receptor (beta chain) was obtained from a study of blood T cell repertoires in COVID-19. Whole-study context: From T cells, B-cell-depleted T cells, or PBMCs came the material, which was cDNA or gDNA.

J was trimmed by 7 bases and V by 4 bases; bases with no gene match: 9. The CDR3 has 16 residues. Germline V gene sequence: CDR1 KGHSH, CDR2 LQKENI. The repertoire was sequenced with immunoSEQ multiplex PCR; TCRdb's copy has only in-frame clones and lacks some. The table lists approximately 280,000 clones, roughly 90% of them singletons, with approximately 2.2% in the top ten. Material for sequencing was peripheral blood. The TCR comes from a man aged 50 or older with acute or convalescent COVID-19. This chain uses TRBV18 with TRBJ2-1; 11 nucleotides match TRBD2. The CDR3 DNA follows: TGTGCCAGCTCACTCCTACTAGCGGGGGCAGGGAATGAGCAGTTCTTC. Translating it yields CASSLLLAGAGNEQFF.